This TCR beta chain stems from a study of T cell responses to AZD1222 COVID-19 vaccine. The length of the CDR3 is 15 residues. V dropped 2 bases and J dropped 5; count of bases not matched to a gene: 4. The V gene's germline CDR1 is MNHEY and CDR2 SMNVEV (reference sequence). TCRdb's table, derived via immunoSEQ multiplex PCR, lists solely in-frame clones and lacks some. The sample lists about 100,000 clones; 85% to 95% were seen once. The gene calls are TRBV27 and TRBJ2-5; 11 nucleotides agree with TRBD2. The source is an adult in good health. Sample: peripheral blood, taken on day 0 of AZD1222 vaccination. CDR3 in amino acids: CASSLTSGSGETQYF. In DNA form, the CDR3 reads TGTGCCAGCAGTTTAACTAGCGGGAGCGGGGAGACCCAGTACTTC.